The clone carrying this TCR beta chain has just a few counts. Its specificity is not known. The CDR3 is made up of 11 amino acids. Losses at the gene ends were 5 bases for V and 12 bases for J; bases not matched to a gene: 4. The data were obtained in a study of T-cell memory formation after mild COVID-19. 5'RACE primed at constant segments yielded TCR alpha and TCR beta cDNA libraries bearing sample barcodes and UMIs. TCRdb itself ran the 5' RACE reads through MiXCR, one entry per CDR3 protein. This sample has around 500,000 distinct CDR3 sequences, with roughly 20% found just once. Study conclusions and caveats: Prior to infection, memory already included some responding clones, suggesting cross-reactive memory joined.

The chain links TRBV12-3 or TRBV12-4 to TRBJ2-1; 7 bases line up with TRBD2. The TCR originated in an adult woman who had mild COVID-19 (a few samples of this study predate the infection). Cell type and time point are not known. Sequenced material: PBMCs or a T cell subset sorted from them (not recorded which). The CDR3 loop reads CASSQTGGQFF. The CDR3 bases are TGTGCCAGCAGTCAAACGGGGGGGCAGTTCTTC.